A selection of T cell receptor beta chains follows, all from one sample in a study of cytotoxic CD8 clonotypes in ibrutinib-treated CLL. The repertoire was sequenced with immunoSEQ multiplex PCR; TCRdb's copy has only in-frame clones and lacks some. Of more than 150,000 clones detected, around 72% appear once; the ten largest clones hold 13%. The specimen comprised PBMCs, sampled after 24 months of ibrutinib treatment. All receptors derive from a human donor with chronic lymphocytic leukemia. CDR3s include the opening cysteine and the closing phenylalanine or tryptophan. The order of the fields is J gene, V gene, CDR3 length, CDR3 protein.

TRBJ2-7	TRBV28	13	CASSYPSVYEQYF
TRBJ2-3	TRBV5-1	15	CASSEGLAGGATQYF
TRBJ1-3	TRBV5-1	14	CASSLDGVGNTIYF
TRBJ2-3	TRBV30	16	CAWSSGTKGTTDTQYF
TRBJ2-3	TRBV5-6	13	CASSPGTPDTQYF
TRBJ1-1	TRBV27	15	CASSFSDSMNTEAFF
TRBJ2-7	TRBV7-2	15	CASRLRRDPAYEQYF
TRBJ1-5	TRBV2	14	CASRAQGVNQPQHF
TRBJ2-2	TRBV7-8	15	CASSLGTGNTGELFF
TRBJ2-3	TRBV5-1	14	CASSTTGDPDTQYF
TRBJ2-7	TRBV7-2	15	CASSSRSGLGYEQYF
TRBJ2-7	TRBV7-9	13	CASTPTGTGEQYF
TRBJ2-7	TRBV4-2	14	CASSQDREGYEQYF
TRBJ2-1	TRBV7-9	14	CASSPQTGADEQFF
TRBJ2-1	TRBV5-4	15	CASSLGLAGENEQFF
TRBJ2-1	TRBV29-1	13	CSVVPSGSDEQFF
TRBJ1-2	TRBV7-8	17	CASSLVRGTGADYGYTF
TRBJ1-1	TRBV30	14	CAWIHASVNTEAFF
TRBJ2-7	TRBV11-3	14	CASSSPGTTQEQYF
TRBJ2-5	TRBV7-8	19	CASSPKLAGESSVKETQYF
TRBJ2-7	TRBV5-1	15	CASSLEAAGDYEQYF
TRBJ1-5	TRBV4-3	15	CASSQGQTRNQPQHF
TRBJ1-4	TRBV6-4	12	CASRGENEKLFF
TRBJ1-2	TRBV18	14	CASSRRTGKYGYTF
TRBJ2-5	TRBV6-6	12	CASSSSGETQYF